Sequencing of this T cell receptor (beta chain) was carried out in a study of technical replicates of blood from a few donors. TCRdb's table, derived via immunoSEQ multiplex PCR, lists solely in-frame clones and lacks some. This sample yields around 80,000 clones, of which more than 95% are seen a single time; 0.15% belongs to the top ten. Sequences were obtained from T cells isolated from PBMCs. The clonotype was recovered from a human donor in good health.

The CDR3 loop reads CASSYSTGGYYEQYF. CDR3 nucleotides: TGTGCCAGCAGTTACTCTACAGGAGGGTACTACGAGCAGTACTTC. The chain combines TRBV6-5 with TRBJ2-7; tentatively, D is TRBD2 (6 bases). The CDR3 runs to 15 residues. Trimming shortened V by 0 bases and J by 3 bases, and 12 bases separated the two germline ends. Germline V gene data show CDR1 as MNHEY and CDR2 as SVGAGI.